This record covers a single T cell receptor (beta chain). Its antigen specificity is not known. Base-call qualities are not available, and no considerably larger clone is one nucleotide away. The data are from a study of blood T cell repertoires in COVID-19 (dated by TCRdb to 2020 to 2022). Context from the whole study: Samples from collaborators originated in the United States, Italy and Spain and spanned both the acute and convalescent phases of COVID-19. Sample metadata almost always included a de-identified subject ID, COVID-19 status, age in years and sex. The dataset comprised deeply sampled blood TCRbeta repertoires from subjects exposed to, actively infected with, or recovered from COVID-19. Where available, HLA class I and class II types were taken from metadata supplied by the sample provider and were not determined by assay-based typing. The repertoires were made available in a free public database intended to serve as a resource for research on the immune response to SARS-CoV-2. The material from the prospective study consisted of cDNA or gDNA derived from T cells, B-cell-depleted T cells, or PBMCs. The samples were drawn from the first 160 participants of the ongoing ImmuneRACE study and from 950 to 1,500 subjects provided by 6 global collaborators. General study outcomes and caveats: How much clinical and demographic metadata was included differed by source and by participant, and the metadata was provided uncurated.

Inclusive of the bounding cysteine and phenylalanine, the CDR3 is 13 residues long. The entry retains the CDR3 DNA only, 39 bases that are in frame from base 1. Sequences SGHTS (CDR1) and YDEGEE (CDR2) are obtained from the germline V gene. V loses 0 bases of germline sequence and J loses 3 bases, and the interval between the two ends is 6 bases. The collaborating institutions used their own protocols to collect whole blood in K2EDTA tubes. For TCRbeta analysis, collaborators shipped samples in one of three forms: frozen whole blood, isolated PBMCs, or DNA extracted from either of those sample types. The immunoSEQ Assay, a bias-controlled multiplex PCR, was used to amplify TCRbeta CDR3 regions from genomic DNA. On the authors' methods: Nucleated cell counts per sample were estimated from amplification of reference gene primers within the assay. To quantify the absolute abundance of each unique TCRbeta CDR3 rearrangement, sequence reads were collapsed and filtered. For each sample, productive Simpson clonality was calculated by taking the square root of Simpson's diversity index across productive rearrangements. TCRdb mirrors the immuneACCESS table, restricted to in-frame sequences. Some clones are absent from its copies; in checked studies, under half trace to an unresolved V gene, and the reason for the others is unknown. That table supplies the V and J calls and clone size; D and trimming were determined from the DNA. Present in this sample are roughly 6,600 clones, 88% of which were seen just once. Roughly a fifth of the sample lies in the top ten.

The V and J segments used are TRBV5-8 and TRBJ1-1; confidence is insufficient to name the D gene. The specimen sequenced was peripheral blood. This clonotype was sampled from a human donor in a cohort sampled during active COVID-19. CDR3 region: CASSLESDTEAFF. DNA sequence: TGTGCCAGCAGCTTGGAGTCAGACACTGAAGCTTTCTTT.